This T cell receptor beta chain was found in a study of cytomegalovirus exposure and HLA in healthy donors. Study observations and caveats: Association of a missense DCLRE1C variant with TCR beta V- and J-gene trimming was reported in a later analysis.

Points on this clone: As yet, its antigen is unknown.

These donors, healthy bone marrow donors, were studied. Donors showed nominal health when sampled, although they likely had unrecorded immune exposures. Trimming removed 5 bases from V and 0 bases from J, with 12 bases in between. The CDR3 contains 15 residues. Germline CDR1 and CDR2: SGHAT and FQNNGV. Vbeta (60) and Jbeta (13) primers were used in the PCR. Assay: immunoSEQ multiplex PCR; the TCRdb copy retains only in-frame clones and omits some. The sample lists tens of thousands of clones, about four fifths occurring once. This sequence joins TRBV11-2 and TRBJ2-3, with a weak D call TRBD1 (6 bases). The specimen was PBMCs. This receptor was obtained from a man aged 50-59 years in good health and CMV-seropositive. The CDR3 sequence is CASSEDRLSTDTQYF. CDR3 nucleotide sequence: TGTGCCAGCAGCGAGGACAGACTTAGCACAGATACGCAGTATTTT. The entire variable domain, with the rest obtained from reference TRBV11-2 and TRBJ2-3, is as follows: EAGVAQSPRYKIIEKRQSVAFWCNPISGHATLYWYQQILGQGPKLLIQFQNNGVVDDSQLPKDRFSAERLKGVDSTLKIQPAKLEDSAVYLCASSEDRLSTDTQYFGPGTRLTVL.